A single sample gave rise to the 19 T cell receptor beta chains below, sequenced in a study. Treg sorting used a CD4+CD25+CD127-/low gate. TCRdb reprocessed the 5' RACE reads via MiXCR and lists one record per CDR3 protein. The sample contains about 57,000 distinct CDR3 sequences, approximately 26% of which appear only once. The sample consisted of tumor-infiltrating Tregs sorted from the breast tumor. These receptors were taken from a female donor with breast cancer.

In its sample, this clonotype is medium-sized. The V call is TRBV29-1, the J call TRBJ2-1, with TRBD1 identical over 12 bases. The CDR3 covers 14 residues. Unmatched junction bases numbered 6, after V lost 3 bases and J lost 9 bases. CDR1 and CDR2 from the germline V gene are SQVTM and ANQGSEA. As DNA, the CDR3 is TGCAGCGTTGAGAGGGACAGGGGGCCCGGTGAGCAGTTCTTC. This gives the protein CSVERDRGPGEQFF.

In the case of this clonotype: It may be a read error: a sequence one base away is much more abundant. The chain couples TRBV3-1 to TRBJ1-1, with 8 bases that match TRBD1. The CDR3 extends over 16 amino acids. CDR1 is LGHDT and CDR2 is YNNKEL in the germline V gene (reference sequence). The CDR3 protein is CASGHPGGVFHTEAFF. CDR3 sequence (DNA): TGTGCCAGCGGCCATCCAGGGGGCGTCTTCCACACTGAAGCTTTCTTT.

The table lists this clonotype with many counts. This chain's CDR3 is CASSRDASPGLKETQYF. CDR3 nucleotide sequence: TGCGCCAGCAGCCGGGATGCTTCTCCGGGACTAAAAGAGACCCAGTACTTC. The chain combines TRBV5-1 with TRBJ2-5, with 7 bases lining up with TRBD2. Per the germline V gene, CDR1 is SGHRS and CDR2 is YFSETQ. With V trimmed by 4 bases and J by 3 bases, 15 bases remained unmatched. The CDR3 sequence is 17 residues long. Together with reference TRBV5-1 and TRBJ2-5, the CDR3 gives the full variable domain: KAGVTQTPRYLIKTRGQQVTLSCSPISGHRSVSWYQQTPGQGLQFLFEYFSETQRNKGNFPGRFSGRQFSNSRSEMNVSTLELGDSALYLCASSRDASPGLKETQYFGPGTRLLVL.

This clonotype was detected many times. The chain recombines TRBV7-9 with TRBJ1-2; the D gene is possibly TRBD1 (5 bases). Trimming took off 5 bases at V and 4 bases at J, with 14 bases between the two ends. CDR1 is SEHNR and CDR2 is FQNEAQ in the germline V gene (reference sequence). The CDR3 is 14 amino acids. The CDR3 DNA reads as TGTGCCAGCAGCCCCGCTGGGACCTTCTATGGCTACACCTTC. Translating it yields CASSPAGTFYGYTF.

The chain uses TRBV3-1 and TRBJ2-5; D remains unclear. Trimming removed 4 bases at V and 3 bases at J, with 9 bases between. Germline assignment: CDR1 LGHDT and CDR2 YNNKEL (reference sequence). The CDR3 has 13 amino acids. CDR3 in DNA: TGTGCCAGCAGCCTAATAGAGGAAGAGACCCAGTACTTC. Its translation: CASSLIEEETQYF.

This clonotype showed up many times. CDR3 sequence (DNA): TGTGCCAGCAGCCCCATTTTGATGTTTGGTTCCTACGAGCAGTACTTC. Its protein product is CASSPILMFGSYEQYF. The chain combines TRBV7-6 with TRBJ2-7; no firm D call. The V gene's germline CDR1 is SGHVS and CDR2 FNYEAQ. Trimming cost V 5 bases and J 1 base, with 18 bases left between them. This CDR3 has 16 amino acids.

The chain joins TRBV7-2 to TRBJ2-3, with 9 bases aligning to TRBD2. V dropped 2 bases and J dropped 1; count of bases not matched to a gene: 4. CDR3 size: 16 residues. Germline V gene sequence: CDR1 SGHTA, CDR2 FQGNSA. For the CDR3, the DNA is TGTGCCAGCAGCTTAAGGCCTAGCGGGGGCACAGATACGCAGTATTTT. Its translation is CASSLRPSGGTDTQYF.

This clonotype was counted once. This CDR3 is CASSLSGTGPGEQYF. CDR3 bases: TGTGCCAGCAGCTTAAGTGGGACAGGCCCCGGCGAGCAGTACTTC. This chain links TRBV13 with TRBJ2-7; 8 bases map to TRBD1. This CDR3 is built from 15 residues. The V gene's germline CDR1 is PRHDT and CDR2 FYEKMQ (reference sequence). J was trimmed by 6 bases and V by 2 bases; bases with no gene match: 9.

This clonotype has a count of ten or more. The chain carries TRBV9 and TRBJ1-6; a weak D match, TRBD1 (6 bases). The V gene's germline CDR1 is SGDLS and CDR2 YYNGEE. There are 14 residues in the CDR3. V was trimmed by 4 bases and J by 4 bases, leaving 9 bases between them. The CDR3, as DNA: TGTGCCAGCAGCCCTGGACAGTATAATTCACCCCTCCACTTT. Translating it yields CASSPGQYNSPLHF.

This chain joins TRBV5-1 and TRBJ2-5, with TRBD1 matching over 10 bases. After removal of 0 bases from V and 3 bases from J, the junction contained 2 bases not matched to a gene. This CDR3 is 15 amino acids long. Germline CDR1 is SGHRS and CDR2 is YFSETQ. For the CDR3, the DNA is TGCGCCAGCAGCTTGGGCGGGACAGGGGAAGAGACCCAGTACTTC. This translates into CASSLGGTGEETQYF.

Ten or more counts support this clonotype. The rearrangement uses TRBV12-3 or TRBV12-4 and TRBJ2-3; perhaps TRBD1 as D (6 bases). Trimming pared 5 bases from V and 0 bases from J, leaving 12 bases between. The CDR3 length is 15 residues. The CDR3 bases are TGTGCCAGCAGTCGTGCAGGGGCGAGCACAGATACGCAGTATTTT. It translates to CASSRAGASTDTQYF.

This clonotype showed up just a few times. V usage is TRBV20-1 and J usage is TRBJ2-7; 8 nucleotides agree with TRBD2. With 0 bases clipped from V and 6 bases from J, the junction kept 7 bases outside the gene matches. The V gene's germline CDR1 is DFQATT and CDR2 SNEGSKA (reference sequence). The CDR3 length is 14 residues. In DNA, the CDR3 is TGCAGTGCTAGAGATGGACGGGGGGGGGCCGAGCAGTACTTC. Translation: CSARDGRGGAEQYF.

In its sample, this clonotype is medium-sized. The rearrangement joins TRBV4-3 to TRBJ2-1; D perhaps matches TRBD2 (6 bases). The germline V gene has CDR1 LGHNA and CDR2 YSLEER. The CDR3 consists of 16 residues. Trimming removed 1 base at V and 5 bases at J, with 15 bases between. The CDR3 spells CASSQVAEFNNNEQFF. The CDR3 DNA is TGCGCCAGCAGCCAAGTAGCGGAATTCAATAACAATGAGCAGTTCTTC.

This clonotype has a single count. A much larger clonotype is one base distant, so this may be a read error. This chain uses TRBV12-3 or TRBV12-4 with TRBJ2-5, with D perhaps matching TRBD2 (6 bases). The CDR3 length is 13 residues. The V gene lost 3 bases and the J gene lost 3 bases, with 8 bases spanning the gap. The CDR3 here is CASSFGGKETQYF. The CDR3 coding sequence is TGTGCCAGCAGTTTTGGAGGGAAAGAGACCCAGTACTTC.

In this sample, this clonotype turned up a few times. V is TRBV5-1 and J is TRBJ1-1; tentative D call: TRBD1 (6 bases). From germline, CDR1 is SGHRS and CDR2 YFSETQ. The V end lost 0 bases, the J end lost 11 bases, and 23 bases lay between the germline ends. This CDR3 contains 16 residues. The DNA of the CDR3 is TGCGCCAGCAGCTTGGCCATCGGGGGCTCTTCCCGTGAGGCTTTCTTT. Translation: CASSLAIGGSSREAFF.

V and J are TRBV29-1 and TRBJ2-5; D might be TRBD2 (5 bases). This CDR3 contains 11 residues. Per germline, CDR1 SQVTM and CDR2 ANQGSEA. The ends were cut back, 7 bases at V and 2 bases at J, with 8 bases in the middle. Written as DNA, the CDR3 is TGCAGCGGAGCGGAACAAGAGACCCAGTACTTC. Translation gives CSGAEQETQYF.

The CDR3 spells CSVGGGGVGTEAFF. The CDR3 nucleotides are TGCAGCGTTGGAGGAGGAGGAGTCGGCACTGAAGCTTTCTTT. This chain joins TRBV29-1 and TRBJ1-1; D gene uncertain. The CDR3 runs 14 residues. Trimming removed 4 bases at V and 4 bases at J, with 16 bases between. Germline-derived CDR1 and CDR2 are SQVTM and ANQGSEA. The whole variable domain, remainder taken from reference TRBV29-1 and TRBJ1-1, is SAVISQKPSRDICQRGTSLTIQCQVDSQVTMMFWYRQQPGQSLTLIATANQGSEATYESGFVIDKFPISRPNLTFSTLTVSNMSPEDSSIYLCSVGGGGVGTEAFFGQGTRLTVV.

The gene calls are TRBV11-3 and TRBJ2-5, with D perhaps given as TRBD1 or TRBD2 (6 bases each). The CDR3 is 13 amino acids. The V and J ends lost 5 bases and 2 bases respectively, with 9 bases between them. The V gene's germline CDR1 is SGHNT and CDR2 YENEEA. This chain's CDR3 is CASSGGRQETQYF. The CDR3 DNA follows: TGTGCCAGCAGCGGGGGGCGGCAAGAGACCCAGTACTTC. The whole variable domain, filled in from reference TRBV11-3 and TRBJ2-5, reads EAGVVQSPRYKIIEKKQPVAFWCNPISGHNTLYWYLQNLGQGPELLIRYENEEAVDDSQLPKDRFSAERLKGVDSTLKIQPAELGDSAVYLCASSGGRQETQYFGPGTRLLVL.

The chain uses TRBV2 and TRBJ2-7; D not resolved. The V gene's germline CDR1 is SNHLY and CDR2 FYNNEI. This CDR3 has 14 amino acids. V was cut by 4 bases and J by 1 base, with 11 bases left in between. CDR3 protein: CASSVSPISYEQYF. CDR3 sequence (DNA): TGTGCCAGCAGTGTCTCCCCAATATCCTACGAGCAGTACTTC.